This is a list of T cell receptor beta chains from one sample in a study of Ad26.COV2.S vaccination and SARS-CoV-2 variants. The assay was immunoSEQ multiplex PCR, and TCRdb's table has in-frame clones only and misses some. The sample contains 300,000 to 400,000 clones, just under 85% of which appear only once. Sequences were derived from peripheral blood, sampled in a trial of Ad26.COV2.S vaccine versus placebo. The receptors were sampled from a person between 18 and 65 years old who received the Ad26.COV2.S COVID-19 vaccine or a placebo. CDR3s leave out the opening cysteine and the closing phenylalanine or tryptophan.

J gene | V gene | CDR3 protein
TRBJ2-1 | TRBV28 | ASNKKWGGYNEQF
TRBJ2-1 | TRBV21-1 | ASSKSTLHYNEQF
TRBJ1-1 | TRBV5-1 | ASSLTDGTEAF
TRBJ2-1 | TRBV28 | ASSLPAGNEQF
TRBJ1-1 | TRBV10-3 | AISETGLEAF
TRBJ1-5 | TRBV19 | ASSKDRAQPQH
TRBJ2-5 | TRBV5-1 | ASSLGLGETQY
TRBJ2-7 | TRBV27 | ASSLLGAGYEQY
TRBJ1-5 | TRBV19 | ATRTGDGNQPQH
TRBJ2-1 | TRBV12-5 | ASGLDRAMEQF
TRBJ2-1 | TRBV18 | ASSPAESSYNEQF
TRBJ2-5 | TRBV2 | ATQTLAGTQETQY
TRBJ2-7 | TRBV14 | ASSVLQGRGGRSWEQY
TRBJ2-3 | TRBV7-2 | ASSYRRAGGPSRPDTQY
TRBJ2-7 | TRBV7-8 | ASSLALQTEQY
TRBJ2-3 | TRBV18 | ASSPNQPEDSQY
TRBJ1-4 | TRBV11-2 | ASSKYAATNEKLF
TRBJ2-5 | TRBV5-1 | ASSLTRGDQETQY
TRBJ1-5 | TRBV7-3 | ASSQMGGNQPQH
TRBJ1-2 | TRBV11-2 | ASSLRSLNYGYT
TRBJ1-2 | TRBV5-4 | ASSPGQSYGYT
TRBJ1-3 | TRBV15 | ATSRDRVGRMAGNTIY
TRBJ2-2 | TRBV6-5 | ASRNRGVNTGELF
TRBJ2-1 | TRBV5-4 | ASSLGGTGKYNEQF
TRBJ2-2 | TRBV2 | ASRQNTGELF
TRBJ2-4 | TRBV20-1 | SASRVNRVMGIQY
TRBJ1-1 | TRBV6-2/TRBV6-3 | ASSYSGENTEAF
TRBJ2-2 | TRBV28 | ASSHGRATPGELF
TRBJ2-3 | TRBV5-5 | ASSLARSDTQY
TRBJ1-3 | TRBV6-5 | ASSYGLSGNTIY
TRBJ1-1 | TRBV2 | ASTPIQFRTEAF
TRBJ2-3 | TRBV5-1 | ASSFGATDTQY
TRBJ2-3 | TRBV6-5 | ASGRAAGATDTQY
TRBJ2-3 | TRBV7-3 | ASSSLRTSGGPDTQY
TRBJ1-2 | TRBV5-1 | ASSLPRTGGAYGYT
TRBJ2-1 | TRBV7-3 | ASSVTSGSSYNEQF
TRBJ2-2 | TRBV5-1 | ASSGKQGVNTGELF
TRBJ1-2 | TRBV28 | ASSHRQNYGYT
TRBJ2-7 | TRBV11-3 | ASSRRQVHEQY
TRBJ2-7 | TRBV27 | ASSTTRDRYGEQY
TRBJ1-4 | TRBV30 | AGKTTGATNEKLF
TRBJ2-2 | TRBV4-2 | ASSQDKTGNTGELF